The clone carrying this T cell receptor beta chain was found many times. What it binds is not known. This sample was taken from a study of T-cell reconstitution after alpha-beta-depleted transplantation in children. Study-wide findings and caveats: Newly produced T cells mostly provided counts and TCRbeta diversity after one year, as hyperexpanded clones declined. The study traced high day-60 TCRbeta diversity in some patients to surviving recipient T cells and thymic progenitors. Reportedly, roughly two months post-transplant, alpha-beta T cells arose from several hundred expanded graft clones.

Unique molecular identifiers were built into the TCRbeta library. Via MiXCR, TCRdb re-called the PCR reads, giving one row per CDR3 protein. Of fewer than 700,000 distinct CDR3 sequences in the sample, 10% to 15% were seen once. The sample in question was PBMCs, mostly from graft donor cells, obtained 360 days after TCRalphabeta/CD19-depleted stem cell transplant. This receptor was identified in a male patient under 18 who had a stem cell transplant for acute myeloid leukemia, so the T cells may come from the graft donor.

In DNA form, the CDR3 reads TGCAGCGCTGACCCAGATACGCAGTATTTT. Translated, it gives CSADPDTQYF. The chain is built from TRBV29-1 and TRBJ2-3; D is undetermined. Germline CDR1 is SQVTM and CDR2 is ANQGSEA. V was clipped by 7 bases and J by 4 bases, with 6 bases between them. This CDR3 is 10 amino acids long.